A selection of T cell receptor beta chains follows, all from one sample in a study of cytomegalovirus exposure and HLA in healthy donors. Profiling relied on immunoSEQ multiplex PCR, and the TCRdb table lists in-frame clones only, not all of them. The table has roughly 290,000 clones, over 85% seen once. Sequenced: PBMCs. The receptors were gathered from a woman under 30 in good health and CMV-seronegative. The CDR3 runs from the conserved cysteine through the conserved F or W. A D gene is named only where the DNA matches it firmly. Where a row states a size, it is once, few, many or the class of an expanded clone; other rows omit it.

v_gene: TRBV19; d_gene: .; j_gene: TRBJ1-2; abundance: .; CDR3nt: TGTGCCAGTAGTATCCTTCAAAAGAAACAGGGCGCTAACTATGGCTACACCTTC; CDR3aa: CASSILQKKQGANYGYTF
v_gene: TRBV4-1; d_gene: TRBD2; j_gene: TRBJ2-1; abundance: .; CDR3nt: TGCGCCAGCAGCCAGGGAGGGGTAAGGTCCTACAATGAGCAGTTCTTC; CDR3aa: CASSQGGVRSYNEQFF
v_gene: TRBV5-1; d_gene: TRBD1; j_gene: TRBJ2-3; abundance: .; CDR3nt: TGCGCCAGCAGCTTGTTCGGCAACTCCGGGACAGGGCACACAGATACGCAGTATTTT; CDR3aa: CASSLFGNSGTGHTDTQYF
v_gene: TRBV9; d_gene: TRBD2; j_gene: TRBJ2-7; abundance: .; CDR3nt: TGTGCCAGCAGCGTAGTAGCGGGGGGTGCCGAGCAGTACTTC; CDR3aa: CASSVVAGGAEQYF
v_gene: TRBV7-2; d_gene: .; j_gene: TRBJ1-2; abundance: .; CDR3nt: TGTGCCAGCACCTGGGGGCGGGTTGGCTACACCTTC; CDR3aa: CASTWGRVGYTF
v_gene: TRBV10-3; d_gene: TRBD1; j_gene: TRBJ1-1; abundance: .; CDR3nt: TGTGCCATCACCAACACAGGGGAGGACGAAGCTTTCTTT; CDR3aa: CAITNTGEDEAFF
v_gene: TRBV12-2; d_gene: .; j_gene: TRBJ2-7; abundance: .; CDR3nt: TGTGCAAGTCGCTTACGGCCAGTAACAGGGCAGTACTTC; CDR3aa: CASRLRPVTGQYF
v_gene: TRBV19; d_gene: .; j_gene: TRBJ1-2; abundance: few; CDR3nt: TGTGCCAGTTTTGGCAACTATGGCTACACCTTC; CDR3aa: CASFGNYGYTF
v_gene: TRBV6-5; d_gene: TRBD2; j_gene: TRBJ2-3; abundance: .; CDR3nt: TGTGCCAGCCTTCCCCCCGCTAGCGGGGCGCAGTATTTT; CDR3aa: CASLPPASGAQYF
v_gene: TRBV5-4; d_gene: TRBD2; j_gene: TRBJ2-5; abundance: once; CDR3nt: TGTGCCAGCAGCTTGTCAACGACGTCGGGGGGGATAGAGACCCAGTACTTC; CDR3aa: CASSLSTTSGGIETQYF
v_gene: TRBV6-5; d_gene: .; j_gene: TRBJ1-2; abundance: .; CDR3nt: TGTGCCAGCAACGCAGGGCGAACTTCTCGCTACACCTTC; CDR3aa: CASNAGRTSRYTF
v_gene: TRBV15; d_gene: .; j_gene: TRBJ1-2; abundance: .; CDR3nt: TGTGCCACCAGCAGAGATCGGTTTCTAAGTAGCAACTATGGCTACACCTTC; CDR3aa: CATSRDRFLSSNYGYTF
v_gene: TRBV19; d_gene: TRBD1; j_gene: TRBJ1-5; abundance: .; CDR3nt: TGTGCCAGTAGGGGACAGACGGGGAGCAATCAGCCCCAGCATTTT; CDR3aa: CASRGQTGSNQPQHF
v_gene: TRBV14; d_gene: .; j_gene: TRBJ1-2; abundance: .; CDR3nt: TGTGCCAGCAGCCAAGTTCAGTGGGGCTACACCTTC; CDR3aa: CASSQVQWGYTF
v_gene: TRBV25-1; d_gene: TRBD1; j_gene: TRBJ2-7; abundance: .; CDR3nt: TGTGCCAGCAGTGGACAGGGGGCCTCCTACGAGCAGTACTTC; CDR3aa: CASSGQGASYEQYF